Described below is a single TCR beta chain sequence and its context. The sample originates from a study of human T cells and chemical hapten exposure. Original methodology: A per-sample median of around 100,000 TCRs was observed, with counts ranging from about 20,000 to 750,000. TCRdb independently ran MiXCR on the RACE reads; one entry per CDR3 protein. These V and J calls rely on TCRdb rather than the paper's analysis. The sample yields about 130,000 distinct CDR3 sequences, about 9% seen once. As to time point: healthy volunteer bleed at 2 weeks. It was from unfractionated whole blood that total RNA was extracted. This CDR3 contains 16 residues. Germline CDR1 SNHLY, CDR2 FYNNEI. J gave up 0 bases and V 6 bases, and 11 bases lay outside the gene matches.

The chain uses TRBV2 and TRBJ2-7; 7 nucleotides align to TRBD1. The origin of this receptor is a male donor in good health. Some clones in this sample may be carry-over from other donors' samples. The sample consisted of whole blood. In DNA form, the CDR3 reads TGTGCCAGCAGAAGACAGGGTAGAAGGAGCTCCTACGAGCAGTACTTC. Its translation: CASRRQGRRSSYEQYF.